This T cell receptor beta chain was sequenced during a study of T cell responses to AZD1222 COVID-19 vaccine. Concerning this clone itself: Its specificity is not known.

Whole-study results and caveats: Unmutated regions of variants are reportedly targeted by nearly half of spike-specific TCRs. AZD1222 recipients seropositive at baseline numbered only 6 or 7. An increase in Spike-specific TCR breadth and depth was observed after two AZD1222 doses. Donors in the cohort were predominantly white British and more often female, and clonal diversity was possibly underestimated.

The CDR3 is 13 amino acids. Germline lookup yields CDR1 DFQATT and CDR2 SNEGSKA (reference sequence). The V segment lost 3 bases and the J segment 2 bases; nucleotides outside the gene matches: 3. Clones were read by immunoSEQ multiplex PCR, and TCRdb kept only the in-frame ones, dropping some. The sample contains 85,000 to 100,000 clones, approximately 88% of which appear only once. The TCR comes from an adult who received the AZD1222 COVID-19 vaccine. The input for sequencing was peripheral blood, taken 28 days after the second AZD1222 dose. The V call is TRBV20-1, the J call TRBJ2-5; 7 bases align to TRBD1. Here the CDR3 DNA reads TGCAGTGCTAGTCGGGGACAGCAAGAGACCCAGTACTTC. Its translation: CSASRGQQETQYF.